The rows below give T cell receptor beta chains drawn from one sample of a study of tumor and adjacent non-tumor tissue in lung cancer. TCRdb used MiXCR to reprocess the multiplex PCR reads, holding one entry per CDR3 protein. The sample includes 85,000 to 100,000 distinct CDR3 sequences, roughly 66% of them seen just once. Sequences were obtained from lung tumor tissue. The receptors were gathered from a man aged 60 to 69 with non-small cell lung cancer. CDR3s include the opening cysteine and the closing phenylalanine or tryptophan. The D gene is left open where the match is weak. A clone size is listed for some rows: how often the clone was seen (once, few, many), or a class if it is expanded.

v_call	j_call	clone_size	d_call	cdr3_aa	cdr3_nt
TRBV29-1	TRBJ2-7	NA	TRBD1	CSVEEGGSYYEQYF	TGCAGCGTTGAGGAAGGGGGCTCCTACTATGAGCAGTACTTC
TRBV12-3/TRBV12-4	TRBJ2-2	NA	NA	CASSLEAAPRELFF	TGTGCCAGCAGTTTAGAGGCAGCCCCCAGGGAGCTGTTTTTT
TRBV10-2	TRBJ1-6	NA	NA	CASSPLGGNSPLYF	TGCGCCAGCAGTCCTCTAGGTGGGAATTCACCCCTCTACTTT
TRBV29-1	TRBJ1-2	NA	NA	CSVIQGEAGYTF	TGCAGCGTCATACAGGGAGAGGCTGGCTACACCTTC
TRBV11-3	TRBJ2-7	NA	TRBD2	CASSEPLAGGPLEQYF	TGTGCCAGCAGCGAACCACTAGCGGGAGGCCCCCTTGAGCAGTACTTC
TRBV20-1	TRBJ2-5	few	NA	CSAGATYGKQETQYF	TGCAGTGCTGGAGCTACCTATGGCAAGCAAGAGACCCAGTACTTC
TRBV7-9	TRBJ2-5	NA	NA	CANGLGGISYQETQYF	TGTGCCAATGGCTTAGGTGGCATTTCGTACCAAGAGACCCAGTACTTC
TRBV13	TRBJ2-3	NA	NA	CDSSPVQVQNTQYF	TGTGACAGCAGCCCCGTACAGGTTCAAAATACGCAGTATTTT
TRBV29-1	TRBJ2-2	NA	NA	CSVQQGSRGELFF	TGCAGCGTTCAACAGGGAAGTAGAGGGGAGCTGTTTTTT
TRBV6-6	TRBJ2-2	NA	NA	CVSSFIGGGELFF	TGTGTCAGCAGTTTCATTGGTGGCGGGGAGCTGTTTTTT
TRBV6-6	TRBJ2-7	NA	NA	CASSKTKTARPFSFPYEQYF	TGTGCCAGCAGTAAGACCAAGACAGCGAGGCCTTTCTCTTTTCCCTACGAGCAGTACTTC
TRBV5-1	TRBJ2-1	NA	TRBD2	CANSSLAGVNNEQFF	TGCGCCAACAGCTCTCTAGCGGGAGTCAACAATGAGCAGTTCTTC
TRBV29-1	TRBJ2-6	NA	NA	CNVGQNSGANVLTF	TGCAACGTCGGACAGAACTCTGGGGCCAACGTCCTGACTTTC
TRBV20-1	TRBJ2-1	many	TRBD2	CSARDGGGRVNEQFF	TGCAGTGCCAGAGATGGGGGAGGGAGAGTCAATGAGCAGTTCTTC
TRBV29-1	TRBJ1-1	NA	NA	CSIGIGVTEAFF	TGCAGCATAGGGATAGGGGTTACTGAAGCTTTCTTT
TRBV20-1	TRBJ1-3	NA	TRBD1	CSTLPGTGPGNTIYF	TGCAGTACTTTACCAGGGACAGGGCCTGGAAACACCATATATTTT
TRBV7-9	TRBJ1-6	many	TRBD1	CASSPEGRQGAPLHF	TGTGCCAGCAGCCCCGAAGGTCGACAGGGAGCACCCCTCCACTTT
TRBV6-2/TRBV6-3	TRBJ2-5	many	TRBD1	CASSKGWGRGQQETQYF	TGTGCCAGCAGCAAAGGGTGGGGCAGGGGGCAGCAGGAGACCCAGTACTTC
TRBV11-3	TRBJ2-7	NA	TRBD2	CASRASGSSYERYF	TGTGCCAGTAGGGCTAGCGGGAGCTCCTACGAGCGGTACTTC
TRBV11-2	TRBJ2-1	NA	TRBD2	CASKAGGVDEQFF	TGTGCCAGCAAAGCGGGAGGGGTTGATGAGCAGTTCTTC
TRBV7-9	TRBJ1-6	NA	NA	CASSETPCSPLHF	TGTGCCAGCAGCGAGACCCCTTGTTCACCCCTCCACTTT
TRBV2	TRBJ2-1	NA	NA	CASPGDPYNEQFF	TGTGCCAGCCCGGGAGATCCATACAATGAGCAGTTCTTC
TRBV20-1	TRBJ1-2	many	NA	CSATDNNYGYTF	TGCAGTGCTACTGACAATAACTATGGCTACACCTTC
TRBV6-5	TRBJ2-3	many	NA	CAGSYAGRTDTQYF	TGTGCCGGCAGTTACGCGGGGCGCACAGATACGCAGTATTTT
TRBV6-5	TRBJ2-3	many	NA	CASTGLWDDTQYF	TGTGCCAGCACCGGACTATGGGATGATACGCAGTATTTT
TRBV20-1	TRBJ2-5	NA	NA	CSARFSCRRRKETQYF	TGCAGTGCTAGGTTTAGCTGCAGGCGGAGGAAAGAGACCCAGTACTTC
TRBV11-2	TRBJ2-3	NA	NA	CASSLNGPQYF	TGTGCCAGTAGCTTAAACGGACCCCAGTATTTT
TRBV20-1	TRBJ2-5	NA	NA	CSARDMGIETQYF	TGCAGTGCTAGAGACATGGGGATCGAGACCCAGTACTTC